This T cell receptor (beta chain) comes out of a study of STAT3 mutations in large granular lymphocyte leukemia. The assay was immunoSEQ multiplex PCR, and TCRdb's table has in-frame clones only and misses some. The sample lists about 16,000 clones; 84% were seen once. Notes on the study in general: In some patients, a small highly pathogenic clone possibly went undetected. Every T-LGLL patient had at least one immunodominant TCRbeta clonotype.

This clone occurred once. No antigen is known for it. The CDR3 has 17 amino acids. CDR1 and CDR2 (germline): LGHNA, YNFKEQ. Trimming left V 2 bases short and J 2 bases short, with 18 bases between. This TCR was recovered from a man aged 50-60 years with T-cell large granular lymphocyte leukemia. Some clones in this sample may be carry-over from other donors' samples. Sequenced sample: peripheral blood mononuclear cells. The gene calls are TRBV4-2 and TRBJ2-5, with D perhaps matching TRBD2 (6 bases). CDR3 DNA sequence: TGTGCCAGCAGCCAATCAAATCCGGGACTCCTACAAGAGACCCAGTACTTC. This codes for CASSQSNPGLLQETQYF.